This entry lists 8 T cell receptor beta chains sequenced from one sample in a study of beta chain features in type 1 diabetes. Investigators reverse transcribed all isolated RNA, so they sequenced expressed TCRB transcripts. The data were produced by immunoSEQ multiplex PCR, yet TCRdb's version contains in-frame clones alone and is incomplete. The data hold 330,000 or so clones, with around a fifth observed a single time. Sequencing was carried out using naive CD4+ T cells from blood. Source of these receptors: a woman aged 18-29 years in good health.

This clone has a handful of counts. The chain has TRBV18 and TRBJ1-5; 7 positions agree with TRBD1. V shed 3 bases and J 7 bases; nucleotides not matched to a gene: 9. This CDR3 is built from 15 residues. Germline V gene sequence: CDR1 KGHSH, CDR2 LQKENI. CDR3 sequence: CASSPQTGWGQPQHF. The CDR3 DNA reads as TGTGCCAGCTCACCCCAGACAGGGTGGGGGCAGCCCCAGCATTTT.

The chain recombines TRBV9 with TRBJ2-3, with 13 bases that match TRBD2. Per the germline V gene, CDR1 is SGDLS and CDR2 is YYNGEE. The CDR3 is 18 amino acids. V lost 1 base and J lost 5; bases outside the gene matches: 10. The CDR3, as DNA: TGTGCCAGCAGCGTAACTAGCGGGGGGGCCTTCCGGGGAGATACGCAGTATTTT. It encodes CASSVTSGGAFRGDTQYF.

V usage is TRBV7-9 and J usage is TRBJ1-1, with D unclear. The germline gives CDR1 SEHNR, CDR2 FQNEAQ (reference sequence). This CDR3 contains 14 residues. Trimming shortened V by 3 bases and J by 1 base, and 9 bases separated the two germline ends. The DNA of the CDR3 is TGTGCCAGCAGCTTGGAGGTACGGAACACTGAAGCTTTCTTT. Its translation: CASSLEVRNTEAFF.

This clone has more than one count but fewer than ten. The chain recombines TRBV9 with TRBJ2-5, with D tentatively TRBD2 (6 bases). The CDR3 extends over 15 amino acids. V was shortened by 4 bases and J by 2 bases, with 15 bases between the two germline ends. Looked up from germline, CDR1 is SGDLS and CDR2 is YYNGEE. The CDR3: CASSILGSRQETQYF. CDR3 nucleotide sequence: TGTGCCAGCAGCATCCTCGGGAGTCGACAAGAGACCCAGTACTTC.

This clone was counted between two and nine times. The rearrangement uses TRBV5-1 and TRBJ2-1, with D tentatively TRBD2 (5 bases). CDR3 length equals 13 residues. CDR1 SGHRS and CDR2 YFSETQ come from the germline V gene. V lost 3 bases and J 10 bases, leaving 14 bases between the germline ends. CDR3 in amino acids: CASSWQPRGEQFF. The CDR3 DNA reads as TGCGCCAGCAGCTGGCAACCCCGCGGGGAGCAGTTCTTC.

DNA of the CDR3: TGTGCCAGCGGACCGGGACAGGGGTTCGGGGAGCTGTTTTTT. It codes for CASGPGQGFGELFF. The rearrangement joins TRBV7-2 to TRBJ2-2; 10 bases are shared with TRBD1. This CDR3 spans 14 amino acids. Germline V gene sequence: CDR1 SGHTA, CDR2 FQGNSA. V lost 8 bases to trimming and J lost 7 bases; unmatched junction nucleotides: 7.

The chain links TRBV5-1 to TRBJ1-1, with TRBD1 matching over 7 bases. Per the germline V gene, CDR1 is SGHRS and CDR2 is YFSETQ. The CDR3 totals 13 residues. V dropped 4 bases and J dropped 7; count of bases not matched to a gene: 7. The CDR3: CASSPGTAIEAFF. The DNA for the CDR3 is TGCGCCAGCAGCCCAGGGACAGCCATTGAAGCTTTCTTT.

This clone appeared a few times. The rearrangement uses TRBV21-1 and TRBJ2-7; TRBD2, the D gene given by the table, was not confirmed from the DNA. TRBV21-1 represents a pseudogene. The CDR3 is 15 residues long. The CDR3 DNA sequence: TGTGCCAGCAGCACCATAGCGGGGGTGTCCTACGAGCAGTACTTC. Encoded protein: CASSTIAGVSYEQYF.